The T cell receptor beta chain described here comes from a study of cytomegalovirus exposure and HLA in healthy donors. Looking at the study overall: Falling in the Caucasian-associated ancestry cluster were 81% of 300 to 500 genotyped donors.

PCR primers comprised 60 Vbeta and 13 Jbeta primers. The table came from immunoSEQ multiplex PCR; TCRdb's copy has only in-frame clones and leaves some out. The sample consists of fewer than 120,000 clones, 76% of them appearing once. With respect to this clone: What it binds is not known.

General study findings and limits: No immune exposure information besides CMV serostatus was available. TCR beta V segments were, for the most part, productive about 87% or about 30% of the time in an earlier analysis.

Sequences were obtained from PBMCs. The receptor's source is a man aged 25 to 45 in good health and CMV-seropositive.

The chain's CDR3 is CASSEFGAGGASEQFF. CDR3 nucleotide sequence: TGTGCCAGCAGTGAATTCGGTGCCGGGGGGGCCTCCGAGCAGTTCTTC. The chain has TRBV25-1 and TRBJ2-1, with 8 positions matching TRBD2. CDR3 size: 16 residues. Per the germline V gene, CDR1 is MGHDK and CDR2 is SYGVNS. With 1 base clipped from V and 10 bases from J, the junction kept 12 bases outside the gene matches.